One sample yielded the 31 T cell receptor beta chains listed below, sequenced in a study of response to subunit inactivated influenza vaccine. TCRdb used MiXCR to reprocess the RT-PCR reads, holding one entry per CDR3 protein. Here the sample spans 200,000 to 300,000 distinct CDR3 sequences, 12% being singletons. The source was non-naive T cells sorted from PBMCs, collected less than 15 days before vaccination. These receptors all stem from a man aged 50 or older who received an inactivated influenza vaccine.

In its sample, this clonotype was seen many times. The CDR3 DNA is TGTGCCAGCAGCTTGGACGCGTTCTCCTATAATTCACCCCTCCACTTT. Translated: CASSLDAFSYNSPLHF. The chain combines TRBV5-5 with TRBJ1-6; D uncertain. The CDR3 is 16 residues long. The germline V gene encodes CDR1 SGHKS and CDR2 YYEKEE (reference sequence). V lost 0 bases and J lost 0, with 7 bases in between. The full variable domain, completed using reference TRBV5-5 and TRBJ1-6, is DAGVTQSPTHLIKTRGQQVTLRCSPISGHKSVSWYQQVLGQGPQFIFQYYEKEERGRGNFPDRFSARQFPNYSSELNVNALLLGDSALYLCASSLDAFSYNSPLHFGNGTRLTVT.

The gene calls are TRBV5-6 and TRBJ2-7; TRBD1 matches at 8 bases. The CDR3 runs 14 residues. Germline CDR1 is SGHDT and CDR2 is YYEEEE. The J segment lost 3 bases and the V segment lost 4 bases, leaving 6 bases of the junction unmatched. The CDR3 bases are TGTGCCAGCAGCCTATATGGACAGGGCTACGAGCAGTACTTC. Amino acid sequence: CASSLYGQGYEQYF.

In this sample, this clonotype turned up many times. The chain is built from TRBV2 and TRBJ2-1; TRBD2 agrees at 8 bases. Germline CDR1 SNHLY, CDR2 FYNNEI. CDR3 size: 19 residues. CDR3 nucleotides: TGTACCTGCTGTTTCGGGCCTGTCGGCGGGAGGATACCCTACAATGAGCAGTTCTTC. This gives the protein CTCCFGPVGGRIPYNEQFF.

The rearrangement joins TRBV5-1 to TRBJ1-4, with D maybe TRBD1 (6 bases). CDR3 length: 16 amino acids. The germline V and J ends were trimmed by 0 bases and 6 bases, with 15 bases remaining between them. The germline CDR1 and CDR2 sequences are SGHRS and YFSETQ. As DNA, the CDR3 is TGCGCCAGCAGCTTGGCCAGCGGGGGCATATATGAAAAACTGTTTTTT. Its protein product is CASSLASGGIYEKLFF. The full variable domain, with the rest looked up from reference TRBV5-1 and TRBJ1-4, is KAGVTQTPRYLIKTRGQQVTLSCSPISGHRSVSWYQQTPGQGLQFLFEYFSETQRNKGNFPGRFSGRQFSNSRSEMNVSTLELGDSALYLCASSLASGGIYEKLFFGSGTQLSVL.

This clonotype has just a few counts. V is TRBV5-6 and J is TRBJ2-3; maybe TRBD2 (5 bases). The germline V gene encodes CDR1 SGHDT and CDR2 YYEEEE. Trimming left V 0 bases short and J 0 bases short, with 11 bases between. The CDR3 extends over 16 amino acids. The CDR3: CASSLVGGVSTDTQYF. In nucleotides, the CDR3 is TGTGCCAGCAGCTTGGTTGGAGGTGTAAGCACAGATACGCAGTATTTT.

About this clonotype itself: One end of the junction does not line up with germline, which may come from a read error. The V and J genes are TRBV4-2 and TRBJ2-7; D gene ambiguous. CDR3 size: 12 residues. From germline, CDR1 is LGHNA and CDR2 YNFKEQ. The DNA for the CDR3 is TGTACCAGCAGCCAAGGACCTGAGGAGCAGTACTTC. Encoded protein: CTSSQGPEEQYF.

The chain recombines TRBV6-5 with TRBJ1-2; 9 nucleotides match TRBD1. With V trimmed by 0 bases and J by 6 bases, 5 bases remained unmatched. Germline-derived CDR1 and CDR2 are MNHEY and SVGAGI. This CDR3 is 15 amino acids long. CDR3 loop: CASSYSSGTGNGYTF. CDR3 coding DNA: TGTGCCAGCAGTTACTCGAGTGGGACAGGGAATGGCTACACCTTC.

This clonotype came up a few times. The CDR3 here is CSAREAGLRDEQFF. The CDR3 nucleotides are TGCAGTGCTAGAGAAGCGGGACTCCGAGATGAGCAGTTCTTC. This chain uses TRBV20-1 with TRBJ2-1; TRBD2 agrees at 7 bases. V dropped 0 bases and J dropped 8; count of bases not matched to a gene: 7. The germline V gene encodes CDR1 DFQATT and CDR2 SNEGSKA (reference sequence). The CDR3 is 14 residues long.

The CDR3 loop is CASSYSTFERGHNYGYTF. For the CDR3, the DNA is TGTGCCAGCAGTTACTCGACTTTTGAACGCGGGCACAACTATGGCTACACCTTC. The chain uses TRBV6-2 or TRBV6-3 and TRBJ1-2; no clear D. V shed 0 bases and J shed 2 bases, with 19 bases lying between them. CDR3 length equals 18 residues. Per the germline V gene, CDR1 is MNHEY and CDR2 is SVGEGT.

This clonotype was found a few times. The chain is built from TRBV25-1 and TRBJ1-3, with a tentative D call TRBD1 (5 bases). This CDR3 spans 13 amino acids. The V gene lost 6 bases and the J gene lost 7 bases, with 13 bases spanning the gap. Looked up from germline, CDR1 is MGHDK and CDR2 is SYGVNS. CDR3: CASSPGGGNTIYF. The CDR3 DNA follows: TGTGCCAGCAGCCCGGGGGGGGGGAACACCATATATTTT.

This clonotype turned up a few times. The gene calls are TRBV18 and TRBJ1-1, with TRBD1 as a possible D gene (6 bases). Germline V CDR1 and CDR2: KGHSH, LQKENI. Trimming pared 2 bases from V and 1 base from J, leaving 8 bases between. This CDR3 region has 14 residues. The CDR3 DNA reads as TGTGCCAGCTCACCAGCAGGGGAGAACACTGAAGCTTTCTTT. Its protein is CASSPAGENTEAFF.

The chain links TRBV11-2 to TRBJ2-3; D call uncertain. The germline V and J ends were trimmed by 5 bases and 5 bases, with 11 bases remaining between them. The CDR3 loop spans 13 amino acids. Germline values: CDR1 SGHAT, CDR2 FQNNGV. CDR3 residues: CASSPSPKDTQYF. Here the CDR3 DNA reads TGTGCCAGCAGCCCCAGTCCAAAAGATACGCAGTATTTT. The full variable domain, rest sourced from reference TRBV11-2 and TRBJ2-3, is EAGVAQSPRYKIIEKRQSVAFWCNPISGHATLYWYQQILGQGPKLLIQFQNNGVVDDSQLPKDRFSAERLKGVDSTLKIQPAKLEDSAVYLCASSPSPKDTQYFGPGTRLTVL.

This chain links TRBV5-1 with TRBJ2-5; 10 bases align to TRBD1. Germline CDR1 SGHRS, CDR2 YFSETQ. The J segment lost 5 bases and the V segment lost 4 bases, leaving 2 bases of the junction unmatched. CDR3 length: 13 residues. CDR3 bases: TGCGCCAGCAGCCAGGGACAGGGGGAGACCCAGTACTTC. Encoded protein: CASSQGQGETQYF.

This chain connects TRBV7-2 to TRBJ1-2; no clear D. This CDR3 contains 14 residues. V was shortened by 1 base and J by 5 bases, with 11 bases between the two germline ends. Germline-derived CDR1 and CDR2 are SGHTA and FQGNSA. DNA of the CDR3: TGTGCCAGCAGCTTAGTGGCGGACCCATATGGCTACACCTTC. It codes for CASSLVADPYGYTF.

This clonotype was detected a few times. The chain joins TRBV2 to TRBJ2-7, with 9 bases aligning to TRBD1. Losses at the gene ends were 5 bases for V and 9 bases for J; bases not matched to a gene: 5. CDR1 SNHLY and CDR2 FYNNEI come from the germline V gene. The CDR3 loop spans 12 amino acids. The CDR3 loop reads CASSLDRGWQYF. CDR3 bases: TGTGCCAGCAGTTTGGACAGGGGATGGCAGTACTTC. The complete variable domain, with remaining parts taken from reference TRBV2 and TRBJ2-7, reads EPEVTQTPSHQVTQMGQEVILRCVPISNHLYFYWYRQILGQKVEFLVSFYNNEISEKSEIFDDQFSVERPDGSNFTLKIRSTKLEDSAMYFCASSLDRGWQYFGPGTRLTVT.

This clonotype was observed a few times. J is TRBJ2-6 and V is TRBV14; tentative D call: TRBD2 (5 bases). Per germline, CDR1 SGHDN and CDR2 FVKESK. The V end lost 2 bases, the J end lost 4 bases, and 12 bases lay between the germline ends. This CDR3 has 16 amino acids. The CDR3 reads CASSQFGVAGANVLTF. The CDR3 bases are TGTGCCAGCAGCCAATTCGGGGTCGCCGGGGCCAACGTCCTGACTTTC.

The chain combines TRBV13 with TRBJ2-5; 8 bases align to TRBD1. The J segment lost 0 bases and the V segment lost 5 bases, leaving 8 bases of the junction unmatched. The CDR3 spans 16 residues. CDR1 and CDR2 (germline): PRHDT, FYEKMQ (reference sequence). This CDR3 reads CASSLRQGTYQETQYF. In DNA form, the CDR3 reads TGTGCCAGCAGCCTCCGACAGGGGACGTACCAAGAGACCCAGTACTTC.

In this sample, this clonotype turned up a few times. The rearrangement uses TRBV24-1 and TRBJ1-2; D unresolved. Trimming shortened V by 1 base and J by 4 bases, and 15 bases separated the two germline ends. The germline CDR1 and CDR2 sequences are KGHDR and SFDVKD. The length of the CDR3 is 16 residues. The CDR3 sequence: CATSDFRAGTGYGYTF. The CDR3 DNA reads as TGTGCCACCAGTGATTTTAGGGCAGGAACGGGCTATGGCTACACCTTC.

This chain uses TRBV28 with TRBJ1-3; D is perhaps TRBD1 (5 bases). Germline assignment: CDR1 MDHEN and CDR2 SYDVKM. CDR3 length: 15 residues. V shed 3 bases and J shed 2 bases, with 11 bases lying between them. CDR3 DNA sequence: TGTGCCAGCAGTTTTGGGAGGGGAACTGGAAACACCATATATTTT. It is translated as CASSFGRGTGNTIYF.

The sample holds a few counts of this clonotype. The V call is TRBV28, the J call TRBJ1-1, with a weak D call TRBD1 (6 bases). The CDR3 contains 13 residues. With 4 bases removed from V and 4 bases from J, the gap between germline ends came to 10 bases. The germline CDR1 and CDR2 sequences are MDHEN and SYDVKM. CDR3 nucleotide sequence: TGTGCCAGCAGTTCGGGACATTTCACTGAAGCTTTCTTT. Translating it yields CASSSGHFTEAFF.

This clonotype was counted at least ten times. The J gene is TRBJ2-2, the V gene TRBV6-2 or TRBV6-3; no clear D gene. Germline CDR1 is MNHEY and CDR2 is SVGEGT. The CDR3 is 14 amino acids. V dropped 0 bases and J dropped 3 bases, with 5 bases sitting between them. The CDR3 loop is CASSYSIDTGELFF. The CDR3 DNA reads TGTGCCAGCAGTTACTCGATAGACACCGGGGAGCTGTTTTTT.

This chain uses TRBV6-1 with TRBJ2-1, with D unclear. Germline V CDR1 and CDR2: MNHNS, SASEGT. The CDR3 consists of 14 residues. The V end lost 3 bases, the J end lost 2 bases, and 8 bases lay between the germline ends. CDR3 sequence (DNA): TGTGCCAGCAGTGATGCGGCCACCTACAATGAGCAGTTCTTC. This sequence encodes CASSDAATYNEQFF.

The rearrangement links TRBV19 to TRBJ2-3; tentative D call: TRBD1 (5 bases). V lost 3 bases and J lost 1, with 11 bases in between. This CDR3 spans 15 amino acids. The germline CDR1 and CDR2 sequences are LNHDA and SQIVND (reference sequence). CDR3 amino acids: CASSIQGFGTDTQYF. CDR3 bases: TGTGCCAGTAGTATCCAGGGTTTTGGCACAGATACGCAGTATTTT.

DNA of the CDR3: TGCAGTGCTAGTCAGACAGCCTCACCGGCTGAAGCTTTCTTT. It encodes CSASQTASPAEAFF. V usage is TRBV20-1 and J usage is TRBJ1-1, with TRBD1 as a possible D gene (5 bases). The ends were cut back, 3 bases at V and 6 bases at J, with 17 bases in the middle. In germline, CDR1 is DFQATT, CDR2 SNEGSKA (reference sequence). The CDR3 has 14 residues.

The genes are TRBV7-6 and TRBJ2-3, with TRBD2 as a possible D gene (5 bases). V lost 9 bases, J lost 1 base, and 11 bases lay in between. This CDR3 contains 13 residues. Germline-derived CDR1 and CDR2 are SGHVS and FNYEAQ. CDR3 amino acids: CASSAARTDTQYF. The CDR3 DNA reads TGTGCCAGTTCAGCGGCCCGCACAGATACGCAGTATTTT.

Concerning this clonotype: One end of the junction varies from germline; a read error may be responsible. The chain links TRBV7-7 to TRBJ2-5; D uncertain. CDR3 length: 13 amino acids. Germline loops: CDR1 SSHAT, CDR2 FNYEAQ (reference sequence). Written as DNA, the CDR3 is TGTGCTAGCAGCTCGCACCCTAAAGAGACCCAGTACTTC. It is translated as CASSSHPKETQYF.

This clonotype has more than one count but fewer than ten. CDR3 nucleotide sequence: TGTGCCAGCAGTTCGCCCCAAAGTACTGGCTACACCTTC. This sequence encodes CASSSPQSTGYTF. The chain joins TRBV6-2 or TRBV6-3 to TRBJ1-2; no firm D call. The germline V and J ends were trimmed by 4 bases and 7 bases, with 13 bases remaining between them. The V gene's germline CDR1 is MNHEY and CDR2 SVGEGT. The CDR3 consists of 13 residues.

This clonotype was picked up a small number of times. The chain is built from TRBV28 and TRBJ2-2; 7 bases fit TRBD1. The CDR3 is made up of 13 amino acids. V gave up 6 bases and J gave up 7 bases; unmatched junction bases: 5. The germline V gene encodes CDR1 MDHEN and CDR2 SYDVKM. CDR3 sequence reads: CASRPYRGGELFF. Written as DNA, the CDR3 is TGTGCCAGCAGACCGTACAGGGGCGGGGAGCTGTTTTTT.

This clonotype was seen many times. V is TRBV12-3 or TRBV12-4 and J is TRBJ2-3, with 9 nucleotides matching TRBD2. J gave up 2 bases and V 8 bases, and 5 bases lay outside the gene matches. CDR3 length: 14 residues. CDR3 residues: CASRQREATDTQYF. The CDR3 coding sequence is TGTGCCAGCCGGCAGCGGGAGGCCACAGATACGCAGTATTTT.

The table lists this clonotype with a few counts. The chain is built from TRBV5-4 and TRBJ2-7; the match to TRBD2 covers 9 bases. Germline V lookup: CDR1 SGHNT, CDR2 YYREEE (reference sequence). The CDR3 has 14 amino acids. V lost 3 bases and J lost 3; bases outside the gene matches: 4. CDR3 sequence (DNA): TGTGCCAGCAGCTGGAGTAGCGGGGGCTACGAGCAGTACTTC. Amino acids: CASSWSSGGYEQYF.

The chain employs TRBV12-3 or TRBV12-4 and TRBJ2-3; 11 positions agree with TRBD2. CDR3 length: 17 amino acids. Trimming at V came to 7 bases and at J to 2 bases, leaving 11 bases not matched to a gene. CDR3 protein: CASTSGASGGTTDTQYF. CDR3 DNA sequence: TGTGCCAGCACCTCTGGGGCTAGCGGGGGGACCACAGATACGCAGTATTTT.